A single sample is the source of the 27 T cell receptor beta chains below, sequenced in a study of cytomegalovirus exposure and HLA in healthy donors. Libraries were prepared by immunoSEQ multiplex PCR; TCRdb keeps only in-frame clonotypes and omits some of them. The data hold some 160,000 clones, with around nine tenths observed a single time. Sequencing was carried out using PBMCs. These TCRs come from a man aged 18 to 35 in good health and CMV-seronegative.

The chain joins TRBV28 to TRBJ2-3; 9 nucleotides line up with TRBD1. Germline CDR1 MDHEN, CDR2 SYDVKM. With V trimmed by 3 bases and J by 1 base, 2 bases remained unmatched. This CDR3 is 15 amino acids long. The CDR3 coding sequence is TGTGCCAGCAGTTTCCGGGACAGGGGCACAGATACGCAGTATTTT. Translation: CASSFRDRGTDTQYF. Together with reference TRBV28 and TRBJ2-3, the CDR3 gives the full variable domain: DVKVTQSSRYLVKRTGEKVFLECVQDMDHENMFWYRQDPGLGLRLIYFSYDVKMKEKGDIPEGYSVSREKKERFSLILESASTNQTSMYLCASSFRDRGTDTQYFGPGTRLTVL.

V and J are TRBV6-1 and TRBJ1-2; 8 positions agree with TRBD1. After removal of 2 bases from V and 8 bases from J, the junction contained 10 bases not matched to a gene. The CDR3 covers 15 residues. Germline V gives CDR1 MNHNS, CDR2 SASEGT. DNA of the CDR3: TGTGCCAGCAGTGAAAACGACAGGGGAGTCAACGGCTACACCTTC. Protein product: CASSENDRGVNGYTF.

The chain is built from TRBV19 and TRBJ2-7, with 8 bases matching TRBD1. The CDR3 loop spans 13 amino acids. From germline, CDR1 is LNHDA and CDR2 SQIVND (reference sequence). V shed 7 bases and J 5 bases; nucleotides not matched to a gene: 7. The CDR3 loop reads CASKRTGFDEQYF. CDR3 in DNA: TGTGCCAGTAAACGGACAGGGTTTGACGAGCAGTACTTC.

The J gene is TRBJ2-3, the V gene TRBV27; 7 bases are shared with TRBD2. This CDR3 has 15 residues. V shed 4 bases, J shed 4 bases, and the junction held 8 bases outside the gene matches. CDR1 is MNHEY and CDR2 is SMNVEV in the germline V gene (reference sequence). This chain's CDR3 is CASSWGGDFPDTQYF. The CDR3 DNA reads as TGTGCCAGCAGTTGGGGGGGGGACTTTCCAGATACGCAGTATTTT.

The chain recombines TRBV27 with TRBJ2-7; 11 bases are shared with TRBD2. The CDR3 has 15 amino acids. Germline CDR1 is MNHEY and CDR2 is SMNVEV (reference sequence). V lost 5 bases to trimming and J lost 0 bases; unmatched junction nucleotides: 3. The CDR3 sequence: CASSAGTSGSYEQYV. The DNA for the CDR3 is TGTGCCAGCAGTGCCGGGACTAGCGGCTCCTACGAGCAGTACGTC.

The chain has TRBV5-1 and TRBJ2-1, with D maybe TRBD1 (5 bases). Trimming pared 1 base from V and 6 bases from J, leaving 8 bases between. Germline V gene sequence: CDR1 SGHRS, CDR2 YFSETQ. The CDR3 is 13 residues long. In DNA, the CDR3 is TGCGCCAGCAGCTTGAGCCAGGGCAATGAGCAGTTCTTC. Its translation: CASSLSQGNEQFF.

The chain couples TRBV5-4 to TRBJ2-6, with 10 bases fitting TRBD1. This CDR3 is built from 19 residues. Per the germline V gene, CDR1 is SGHNT and CDR2 is YYREEE (reference sequence). The ends lost 4 bases at V and 1 base at J; junction bases unmatched: 11. The CDR3: CASSPTGTGARSGANVLTF. The CDR3 region has the DNA TGTGCCAGCAGCCCCACCGGGACAGGGGCTCGTTCTGGGGCCAACGTCCTGACTTTC.

V and J are TRBV6-5 and TRBJ1-1; D not certain. CDR1 and CDR2 (germline): MNHEY, SVGAGI. The CDR3 contains 15 residues. The ends were cut back, 0 bases at V and 1 base at J, with 9 bases in the middle. CDR3 residues: CASSYSLAGNTEAFF. In DNA form, the CDR3 reads TGTGCCAGCAGTTACTCATTGGCAGGGAACACTGAAGCTTTCTTT.

The chain is built from TRBV2 and TRBJ1-5; the D gene is possibly TRBD1 (5 bases). Trimming left V 5 bases short and J 2 bases short, with 10 bases between. CDR1 is SNHLY and CDR2 is FYNNEI in the germline V gene. The CDR3 loop spans 14 amino acids. The CDR3 DNA reads TGTGCCAGCAGTCGGGGGGGTGGCAATCAGCCCCAGCATTTT. This codes for CASSRGGGNQPQHF.

This rearrangement joins TRBV27 to TRBJ2-7, with D possibly matching TRBD1 (6 bases). V lost 5 bases and J 4 bases, leaving 15 bases between the germline ends. Germline V lookup: CDR1 MNHEY, CDR2 SMNVEV (reference sequence). There are 14 residues in the CDR3. DNA for the CDR3: TGTGCCAGCAGTCCTCATACAGGGCGATACGAGCAGTACTTC. Its protein product is CASSPHTGRYEQYF.

The chain uses TRBV19 and TRBJ2-7; 7 bases line up with TRBD1. The ends lost 1 base at V and 5 bases at J; junction bases unmatched: 8. The CDR3 spans 15 residues. Germline CDR1 LNHDA, CDR2 SQIVND (reference sequence). CDR3: CASSIGQTGWDEQYV. CDR3 DNA: TGTGCCAGTAGTATAGGCCAGACAGGGTGGGACGAGCAGTACGTC.

The chain employs TRBV11-3 and TRBJ2-2; TRBD1 is a possible D gene (6 bases). Germline V gene data show CDR1 as SGHNT and CDR2 as YENEEA. V was shortened by 6 bases and J by 3 bases, with 14 bases between the two germline ends. The CDR3 totals 15 residues. CDR3 region: CASSSGTRYTGELFF. For the CDR3, the DNA is TGTGCCAGCAGTTCCGGGACAAGGTACACCGGGGAGCTGTTTTTT.

This chain uses TRBV27 with TRBJ2-1; 13 nucleotides line up with TRBD2. The CDR3 covers 16 residues. Germline V CDR1 and CDR2: MNHEY, SMNVEV (reference sequence). After removal of 0 bases from V and 8 bases from J, the junction contained 4 bases not matched to a gene. The CDR3 is CASSLSRTSGSYEQFF. CDR3 DNA sequence: TGTGCCAGCAGTTTATCCCGGACTAGCGGGAGCTATGAGCAGTTCTTC.

The rearrangement joins TRBV7-9 to TRBJ2-1; TRBD1 matches at 9 bases. The junction had 8 bases not matched to a gene; V was cut back by 8 bases and J by 6 bases. This CDR3 comprises 14 residues. Germline values: CDR1 SEHNR, CDR2 FQNEAQ (reference sequence). CDR3 bases: TGTGCCAGCGCCTGGACAGGGGTGGGCAATGAGCAGTTCTTC. Residues: CASAWTGVGNEQFF.

The V gene is TRBV6-5, the J gene TRBJ1-1, with 7 nucleotides matching TRBD1. Germline V CDR1 and CDR2: MNHEY, SVGAGI. This CDR3 is built from 14 residues. V gave up 2 bases and J gave up 8 bases; unmatched junction bases: 8. The CDR3 reads CASSYATGTGEAFF. CDR3 in DNA: TGTGCCAGCAGTTACGCGACAGGGACCGGGGAAGCTTTCTTT.

The gene calls are TRBV5-6 and TRBJ1-2; 7 bases map to TRBD1. Germline CDR1 and CDR2: SGHDT and YYEEEE. The junction had 4 bases not matched to a gene; V was cut back by 4 bases and J by 4 bases. The CDR3 is 13 amino acids. As DNA, the CDR3 is TGTGCCAGCAGCCCCGGGACAGTCTATGGCTACACCTTC. It translates to CASSPGTVYGYTF.

This clone was counted a single time. The chain links TRBV18 to TRBJ1-2; 10 bases map to TRBD1. Germline V lookup: CDR1 KGHSH, CDR2 LQKENI. This CDR3 is 15 amino acids long. V was pared by 5 bases and J by 0 bases, with 3 bases of the junction left unmatched. The CDR3 nucleotides are TGTGCCAGCTCAACGGACAGGGGGGCTAACTATGGCTACACCTTC. It yields the protein CASSTDRGANYGYTF.

V gene TRBV4-1 combines with J gene TRBJ1-3; 10 bases map to TRBD1. The CDR3 is 14 amino acids. Germline loops: CDR1 MGHRA, CDR2 YSYEKL. Germline trimming cut 4 bases from V and 6 bases from J; bases unmatched to any gene: 3. CDR3 sequence: CASSPGTGANTIYF. CDR3 nucleotide sequence: TGCGCCAGCAGCCCTGGGACAGGGGCAAACACCATATATTTT.

The chain combines TRBV13 with TRBJ2-3; 9 nucleotides align to TRBD2. Trimming took 1 base from V and 2 from J; bases not matched to a gene: 13. This CDR3 spans 19 amino acids. Germline V gives CDR1 PRHDT, CDR2 FYEKMQ (reference sequence). The CDR3 sequence is CASSLVTRWASGDTDTQYF. The DNA of the CDR3 is TGTGCCAGCAGCTTAGTAACCCGGTGGGCTAGCGGGGACACAGATACGCAGTATTTT.

This clone has just a few counts. This chain uses TRBV30 with TRBJ1-5; D unresolved. The CDR3 is 13 amino acids. The ends were cut back, 1 base at V and 4 bases at J, with 8 bases in the middle. Germline lookup yields CDR1 GTSNPN and CDR2 SVGIG (reference sequence). The CDR3 DNA is TGTGCCTGGAGTGGAAGCCTGAATCAGCCCCAGCATTTT. It yields the protein CAWSGSLNQPQHF.

The chain couples TRBV6-6 to TRBJ2-2, with D tentatively TRBD1 (5 bases). CDR1 is MNHNY, CDR2 SVGAGI, per germline (reference sequence). This CDR3 region has 15 residues. The V and J ends lost 2 bases and 2 bases respectively, with 9 bases between them. CDR3 sequence reads: CASSYETVNTGELFF. For the CDR3, the DNA is TGTGCCAGCAGTTACGAGACAGTTAACACCGGGGAGCTGTTTTTT.

The V call is TRBV30, the J call TRBJ1-2, with no clear D. Per the germline V gene, CDR1 is GTSNPN and CDR2 is SVGIG (reference sequence). The CDR3 totals 12 residues. V was clipped by 5 bases and J by 1 base, with 8 bases between them. In nucleotides, the CDR3 is TGTGCCTGGGGGCGATATAACTATGGCTACACCTTC. It encodes CAWGRYNYGYTF.

The chain employs TRBV5-1 and TRBJ1-1, with TRBD1 matching 8 bases. Germline loops: CDR1 SGHRS, CDR2 YFSETQ. The CDR3 extends over 15 amino acids. V lost 7 bases, J lost 1 base, and 9 bases stayed unmatched. Written as DNA, the CDR3 is TGCGCCAGCGGGAACAGGGGGGGAACGAACACTGAAGCTTTCTTT. Its protein product is CASGNRGGTNTEAFF.

The table lists this clone with a few counts. The chain links TRBV5-4 to TRBJ1-4, with TRBD1 identical over 7 bases. This CDR3 comprises 16 residues. Trimming at V came to 4 bases and at J to 4 bases, leaving 10 bases not matched to a gene. Germline CDR1 is SGHNT and CDR2 is YYREEE (reference sequence). CDR3 in DNA: TGTGCCAGCAGCGACGAGGGGGCGGGAAATAATGAAAAACTGTTTTTT. This sequence encodes CASSDEGAGNNEKLFF.

This clone is labeled as medium-sized. The chain links TRBV6-5 to TRBJ2-5; the match to TRBD2 covers 13 bases. The CDR3 consists of 15 residues. Per the germline V gene, CDR1 is MNHEY and CDR2 is SVGAGI. Unmatched junction bases numbered 0, after V lost 0 bases and J lost 5 bases. CDR3 in amino acids: CASSYSTSGGETQYF. CDR3 in DNA: TGTGCCAGCAGTTACTCGACTAGCGGGGGGGAGACCCAGTACTTC.

The V and J genes are TRBV7-2 and TRBJ1-2, with 9 bases aligning to TRBD1. The CDR3 is 14 amino acids. Per germline, CDR1 SGHTA and CDR2 FQGNSA. Germline trimming cut 1 base from V and 7 bases from J; bases unmatched to any gene: 4. CDR3 in DNA: TGTGCCAGCAGCTTAGAAGGACAGGGGTCTGGCTACACCTTC. As protein: CASSLEGQGSGYTF.

The genes are TRBV28 and TRBJ1-2, with no clear D. In germline, CDR1 is MDHEN, CDR2 SYDVKM. CDR3 size: 12 residues. Trimming removed 10 bases from V and 5 bases from J, with 14 bases in between. The DNA for the CDR3 is TGTGCCACCGAAACGACCGGGTATGGCTACACCTTC. Translated, it gives CATETTGYGYTF.